Following are 17 T cell receptor beta chains from one sample sequenced in a study of blood T cell repertoires in COVID-19. TCRdb keeps only in-frame clones here, not all; method: immunoSEQ multiplex PCR. The repertoire holds fewer than 300,000 clones, with approximately 81% as singletons. Sequencing used peripheral blood. Receptors were obtained from a woman aged 18-30 years with acute or convalescent COVID-19.

V is TRBV27 and J is TRBJ2-7; 8 bases fit TRBD1. Losses at the gene ends were 5 bases for V and 8 bases for J; bases not matched to a gene: 17. The V gene's germline CDR1 is MNHEY and CDR2 SMNVEV (reference sequence). The CDR3 spans 16 residues. The CDR3 DNA reads TGTGCCAGCAGTCCCGGACAGGGCCCTTCCCTTCCCCAGCAGTACTTC. It codes for CASSPGQGPSLPQQYF.

The gene calls are TRBV5-1 and TRBJ1-6; TRBD1 aligns across 9 bases. The CDR3 length is 15 residues. The trim removed 1 base at V and 7 bases at J, leaving 3 bases unmatched. Per germline, CDR1 SGHRS and CDR2 YFSETQ. CDR3 coding DNA: TGCGCCAGCAGCTTGACGGGACAGGGAAATTCACCCCTCCACTTT. This translates into CASSLTGQGNSPLHF.

The J gene is TRBJ2-3, the V gene TRBV10-3; 13 bases are a match to TRBD2. The CDR3 is 16 residues long. The V segment lost 6 bases and the J segment 5 bases; nucleotides outside the gene matches: 8. Germline V CDR1 and CDR2: ENHRY, SYGVKD. CDR3 sequence reads: CAIRPGLAGLLDTQYF. Here the CDR3 DNA reads TGTGCCATCAGGCCGGGACTAGCGGGATTACTAGATACGCAGTATTTT.

This chain uses TRBV19 with TRBJ1-4, with 7 positions matching TRBD1. CDR3 length: 14 amino acids. After removal of 5 bases from V and 8 bases from J, the junction contained 8 bases not matched to a gene. The germline V gene encodes CDR1 LNHDA and CDR2 SQIVND (reference sequence). The chain's CDR3 is CASSEGTAEEKLFF. As DNA, the CDR3 is TGTGCCAGTAGTGAGGGGACAGCCGAGGAAAAACTGTTTTTT.

V is TRBV28 and J is TRBJ2-7; no definite D call. V was pared by 3 bases and J by 1 base, with 4 bases between. Germline V gene lookup returns CDR1 MDHEN and CDR2 SYDVKM. The CDR3 runs to 12 residues. CDR3 bases: TGTGCCAGCAGTTTTACATCCTACGAGCAGTACTTC. Its translation is CASSFTSYEQYF.

The chain has TRBV5-4 and TRBJ1-4; maybe TRBD1 (6 bases). This CDR3 region has 15 residues. V shed 5 bases and J shed 8 bases, with 19 bases lying between them. Looked up from germline, CDR1 is SGHNT and CDR2 is YYREEE (reference sequence). CDR3: CASRLMGAPREKLFF. The CDR3 coding sequence is TGTGCCAGCAGATTGATGGGGGCGCCGCGGGAAAAACTGTTTTTT.

J is TRBJ1-5 and V is TRBV21-1; TRBD1 is the table's D call, not checked against the DNA. TRBV21-1 is an annotated pseudogene. The CDR3 totals 19 residues. The CDR3 loop reads CASSKDGSGQTPTNQPQHF. The CDR3 bases are TGTGCCAGCAGCAAAGATGGCTCGGGACAGACCCCAACCAATCAGCCCCAGCATTTT.

The chain employs TRBV28 and TRBJ1-1; a possible D gene is TRBD1 (5 bases). This CDR3 contains 16 residues. V lost 6 bases to trimming and J lost 1 base, with 18 bases between them. The V gene's germline CDR1 is MDHEN and CDR2 SYDVKM. The CDR3 loop is CASRLVGGIGNTEAFF. DNA of the CDR3: TGTGCCAGCAGACTAGTGGGGGGAATAGGGAACACTGAAGCTTTCTTT.

The V and J genes are TRBV11-2 and TRBJ1-1, with D unclear. V was shortened by 1 base and J by 1 base, with 10 bases between the two germline ends. The CDR3 contains 15 residues. Germline loops: CDR1 SGHAT, CDR2 FQNNGV. The CDR3 loop reads CASSLVQAANTEAFF. The CDR3 DNA reads as TGTGCCAGCAGCTTAGTGCAGGCCGCGAACACTGAAGCTTTCTTT.

Only one count was recorded for this clone. This chain uses TRBV6-2 or TRBV6-3 with TRBJ2-7; D uncertain. The germline V gene encodes CDR1 MNHEY and CDR2 SVGEGT. This CDR3 region has 12 residues. Trimming took 3 bases from V and 5 from J, leaving 8 bases between them. CDR3 DNA: TGTGCCAGCAGTTATTTAGAGGACGAGCAGTACTTC. Translation gives CASSYLEDEQYF.

This clone was seen only once. V usage is TRBV4-1 and J usage is TRBJ2-4, with 7 positions matching TRBD1. CDR3 length: 15 residues. Germline V lookup: CDR1 MGHRA, CDR2 YSYEKL. The trim removed 3 bases at V and 5 bases at J, leaving 7 bases unmatched. The CDR3 nucleotides are TGCGCCAGCAGCCAGGCGTGGACAGGCCAAAACATTCAGTACTTC. Encoded protein: CASSQAWTGQNIQYF.

The chain carries TRBV5-1 and TRBJ1-2; D is possibly TRBD1 (5 bases). This CDR3 region has 14 residues. Germline loops: CDR1 SGHRS, CDR2 YFSETQ. V shed 3 bases and J shed 5 bases, with 14 bases lying between them. Here the CDR3 reads CASSYDSPLYGYTF. The CDR3 DNA reads as TGCGCCAGCAGCTACGACAGCCCTCTTTATGGCTACACCTTC. Together with reference TRBV5-1 and TRBJ1-2, the CDR3 gives the full variable domain: KAGVTQTPRYLIKTRGQQVTLSCSPISGHRSVSWYQQTPGQGLQFLFEYFSETQRNKGNFPGRFSGRQFSNSRSEMNVSTLELGDSALYLCASSYDSPLYGYTFGSGTRLTVV.

The rearrangement joins TRBV28 to TRBJ1-5; 8 bases agree with TRBD1. Germline values: CDR1 MDHEN, CDR2 SYDVKM. The trim removed 6 bases at V and 4 bases at J, leaving 5 bases unmatched. This CDR3 has 14 amino acids. CDR3 protein: CASSRRQGNQPQHF. The CDR3 region has the DNA TGTGCCAGCAGCAGAAGACAGGGGAATCAGCCCCAGCATTTT.

This clone is a singleton in its sample. One end of the junction varies from germline; a read error may be responsible. The chain recombines TRBV6-4 with TRBJ2-2; weak D call: TRBD1 (5 bases). Germline V CDR1 and CDR2: MRHNA, SNTAGT. This CDR3 region has 16 residues. The CDR3 reads CASSPGATEFTGQLFF. The CDR3 DNA is TGTGCCAGCAGCCCAGGCGCGACAGAGTTCACCGGGCAGCTGTTTTTT.

This clone was observed a handful of times. V usage is TRBV29-1 and J usage is TRBJ2-5; TRBD2 matches at 8 bases. The length of the CDR3 is 15 residues. The V and J ends lost 2 bases and 5 bases, in that order; junction bases with no gene match: 10. CDR1 and CDR2 from the germline V gene are SQVTM and ANQGSEA. The DNA for the CDR3 is TGCAGCGTTGAAAAAGGCGGGAGGCGGTCGGAGACCCAGTACTTC. Its translation: CSVEKGGRRSETQYF.

The gene calls are TRBV10-3 and TRBJ1-3; TRBD1 might be the D (6 bases). CDR1 and CDR2 (germline): ENHRY, SYGVKD. The V and J ends lost 3 bases and 0 bases respectively, with 12 bases between them. This CDR3 region has 16 residues. In DNA, the CDR3 is TGTGCCATCAGTGACTCCGGGACATACTCTGGAAACACCATATATTTT. As protein: CAISDSGTYSGNTIYF.

The chain carries TRBV28 and TRBJ2-3; 9 bases line up with TRBD2. The V and J ends lost 8 bases and 4 bases, in that order; junction bases with no gene match: 13. CDR3 length: 16 residues. Germline V lookup: CDR1 MDHEN, CDR2 SYDVKM. The CDR3 sequence: CASVSVSGRTPDTQYF. CDR3 coding DNA: TGTGCCAGCGTATCGGTCAGCGGGAGGACCCCAGATACGCAGTATTTT.